Listed below are T cell receptor beta chains from one sample, sequenced in a study of radiotherapy plus CTLA-4 blockade in lung cancer. Some clones are missing from TCRdb's copy, which holds only in-frame ones; the method was immunoSEQ multiplex PCR. The table includes more than 25,000 clones, around 80% detected once. Sequences were derived from peripheral blood, sampled from a patient treated with radiotherapy plus ipilimumab. These receptors all come from a human donor with non-small cell lung cancer that progressed on radiotherapy plus ipilimumab. The CDR3 runs from the conserved cysteine through the conserved F or W. Fields, in order: J gene, V gene, D gene, clone size, CDR3 protein, CDR3 DNA. The D gene is left open where the match is weak. Expanded clones are given a class, and other clones once, few, many or no size at all.

TRBJ1-6 TRBV9 NA few CASNGNNSPLHF TGTGCCAGTAATGGAAATAATTCACCCCTCCACTTT
TRBJ1-4 TRBV5-6 NA NA CASSSPGVSGEKLFF TGTGCCAGCAGCTCCCCCGGGGTTTCCGGTGAAAAACTGTTTTTT
TRBJ1-1 TRBV2 NA NA CASTGVVNTEAFF TGTGCCAGCACGGGGGTGGTGAACACTGAAGCTTTCTTT
TRBJ1-4 TRBV28 TRBD1 NA CASSPRTGNEKLFF TGTGCCAGCAGTCCCAGGACAGGGAATGAAAAACTGTTTTTT
TRBJ1-1 TRBV4-3 TRBD1 once CASSQRTGGHTEAFF TGCGCCAGCAGCCAGAGGACAGGGGGCCACACTGAAGCTTTCTTT
TRBJ1-5 TRBV5-5 TRBD1 NA CASSLAGGAPQHF TGTGCCAGCAGCTTGGCAGGGGGGGCGCCCCAGCATTTT
TRBJ1-1 TRBV4-3 NA NA CASSQAQISTEAFF TGCGCCAGCAGCCAAGCGCAGATAAGCACTGAAGCTTTCTTT
TRBJ1-1 TRBV5-5 NA NA CASSLDLSQSGSGSTEAFF TGTGCCAGCAGCTTGGATTTGTCACAAAGCGGGTCAGGGTCCACTGAAGCTTTCTTT
TRBJ2-5 TRBV19 TRBD2 NA CASKLAGNKETQYF TGTGCCAGTAAACTAGCGGGAAACAAAGAGACCCAGTACTTC
TRBJ2-7 TRBV9 TRBD2 NA CASSPQGAGGNYEQYF TGTGCCAGCAGCCCCCAGGGAGCGGGGGGCAACTACGAGCAGTACTTC
TRBJ2-1 TRBV5-1 NA NA CASSPTGGPPEGNEQFF TGCGCCAGCAGCCCGACTGGAGGGCCCCCCGAAGGGAATGAGCAGTTCTTC
TRBJ1-1 TRBV15 TRBD1 NA CATSRGGAGGARSEAFF TGTGCCACCAGCAGAGGGGGGGCAGGGGGCGCGAGATCTGAAGCTTTCTTT
TRBJ2-3 TRBV7-3 NA NA CASSPIGVDTQYF TGTGCCAGCAGCCCGATAGGGGTGGATACGCAGTATTTT
TRBJ1-3 TRBV5-4 NA few CAGGRTSGNTIYF TGTGCCGGAGGAAGAACCTCTGGAAACACCATATATTTT
TRBJ1-1 TRBV28 NA NA CASSPANTEAFF TGTGCCAGCAGTCCGGCTAACACTGAAGCTTTCTTT
TRBJ2-7 TRBV11-2 NA NA CASKENGAYEQYF TGTGCCAGCAAAGAAAATGGCGCTTACGAGCAGTACTTC
TRBJ2-7 TRBV10-2 NA NA CASSRFEDEQYF TGCGCCAGCAGCCGGTTTGAGGACGAGCAGTACTTC
TRBJ1-4 TRBV7-8 NA once CASSSDGGATNEKLFF TGTGCCAGCAGCTCAGACGGAGGGGCAACTAATGAAAAACTGTTTTTT
TRBJ1-2 TRBV2 NA once CASTFAGANYGYTF TGTGCCAGCACTTTTGCAGGAGCTAACTATGGCTACACCTTC
TRBJ2-3 TRBV2 TRBD1 NA CASSYTGGGDTQYF TGTGCCAGCAGCTACACAGGGGGAGGAGATACGCAGTATTTT
TRBJ1-5 TRBV10-3 NA NA CAITPDQGQPQHF TGTGCCATCACCCCCGACCAGGGACAGCCCCAGCATTTT
TRBJ1-5 TRBV2 TRBD1 NA CASSVTTGPNQPQHF TGTGCCAGCAGTGTAACGACAGGGCCCAATCAGCCCCAGCATTTT